The 20 T cell receptor beta chains reported below all come from one sample, sequenced in a study of blood T cell repertoires in COVID-19. Repertoires were generated with immunoSEQ multiplex PCR, while TCRdb's copy carries only in-frame clones and drops some. The repertoire holds about 52,000 clones, with around 82% as singletons. The specimen was peripheral blood. These receptors came from a woman older than 75 with COVID-19, enrolled during active disease.

The chain has TRBV4-2 and TRBJ1-1, with no clear D. CDR1 LGHNA and CDR2 YNFKEQ come from the germline V gene. The ends were cut back, 0 bases at V and 2 bases at J, with 10 bases in the middle. This CDR3 is built from 15 residues. The DNA of the CDR3 is TGTGCCAGCAGCCAAGATCTCGCAGTTAACACTGAAGCTTTCTTT. Residues: CASSQDLAVNTEAFF.

CDR3 sequence (DNA): TGTGCCAGCAGCCCGACAGGGGGCCATGAAAAACTGTTTTTT. Translating gives CASSPTGGHEKLFF. The chain links TRBV6-5 to TRBJ1-4; the match to TRBD1 covers 10 bases. The ends lost 6 bases at V and 6 bases at J; junction bases unmatched: 4. Germline V gives CDR1 MNHEY, CDR2 SVGAGI. The CDR3 totals 14 residues.

V and J are TRBV7-6 and TRBJ2-3; no firm D call. Germline V gene sequence: CDR1 SGHVS, CDR2 FNYEAQ. Between the trimmed V and J ends, which lost 0 bases and 3 bases, there was a span of 13 bases. The CDR3 extends over 16 amino acids. The CDR3 loop reads CASSLAVWSVTDTQYF. DNA for the CDR3: TGTGCCAGCAGCTTAGCGGTCTGGTCAGTTACAGATACGCAGTATTTT.

The V and J genes are TRBV5-6 and TRBJ1-2; 7 nucleotides agree with TRBD1. Germline CDR1 reads SGHDT; CDR2 reads YYEEEE. V lost 4 bases and J lost 14; bases outside the gene matches: 14. The CDR3 runs 13 residues. CDR3 bases: TGTGCCAGCAGCAATCCGGGACAGATGCGCGGGACCTTC. The encoded protein is CASSNPGQMRGTF.

The chain has TRBV5-8 and TRBJ2-5; 7 bases are a match to TRBD2. The CDR3 consists of 14 residues. Germline V CDR1 and CDR2: SGHTS, YDEGEE. The trim removed 2 bases at V and 5 bases at J, leaving 6 bases unmatched. As DNA, the CDR3 is TGTGCCAGCAGCTTTGGCGGGAGAAGGGAGACCCAGTACTTC. Its translation is CASSFGGRRETQYF.

The V gene is TRBV7-2, the J gene TRBJ2-2; D gene unclear. V was shortened by 1 base and J by 0 bases, with 6 bases between the two germline ends. The CDR3 has 15 amino acids. CDR1 and CDR2 (germline): SGHTA, FQGNSA. The CDR3, as DNA: TGTGCCAGCAGCTTAGTACTTGCGAACACCGGGGAGCTGTTTTTT. It yields the protein CASSLVLANTGELFF.

The chain carries TRBV6-5 and TRBJ1-4; D not resolved. Germline CDR1 is MNHEY and CDR2 is SVGAGI. The CDR3 has 13 residues. Trimming cost V 4 bases and J 4 bases, with 7 bases left between them. The CDR3 DNA follows: TGTGCCAGCAGTTGGCAGTTTAATGAAAAACTGTTTTTT. Its protein product is CASSWQFNEKLFF.

This clone has a count of ten or more. The CDR3 sequence is CASSPPGTDTQYF. The CDR3 bases are TGTGCCAGCAGCCCACCGGGAACAGATACGCAGTATTTT. The V call is TRBV7-3, the J call TRBJ2-3, with D perhaps matching TRBD2 (5 bases). V was clipped by 5 bases and J by 3 bases, with 9 bases between them. The CDR3 has 13 residues. Germline CDR1 reads SGHTA; CDR2 reads FQGTGA. Combining the CDR3 with reference TRBV7-3 and TRBJ2-3 gives the whole variable domain GAGVSQTPSNKVTEKGKYVELRCDPISGHTALYWYRQSLGQGPEFLIYFQGTGAADDSGLPNDRFFAVRPEGSVSTLKIQRTERGDSAVYLCASSPPGTDTQYFGPGTRLTVL.

This clone was observed a few times. The chain uses TRBV20-1 and TRBJ2-3, with TRBD2 identical over 8 bases. The CDR3 sequence is 16 residues long. The germline V gene encodes CDR1 DFQATT and CDR2 SNEGSKA (reference sequence). After removal of 3 bases from V and 4 bases from J, the junction contained 12 bases not matched to a gene. CDR3: CSASPPLAGSSDTQYF. The CDR3 DNA reads as TGCAGTGCTAGTCCCCCTCTAGCGGGCTCCTCAGATACGCAGTATTTT.

This clone turned up a few times. V usage is TRBV12-3 or TRBV12-4 and J usage is TRBJ1-6; unclear D gene. The CDR3 runs to 12 residues. Between the trimmed V and J ends, which lost 4 bases and 9 bases, there was a span of 7 bases. The CDR3 DNA is TGTGCCAGCAGTTACGAGGGTTCACCCCTCCACTTT. It codes for CASSYEGSPLHF.

V gene TRBV6-5 combines with J gene TRBJ1-5; D may be TRBD1 (5 bases). CDR1 is MNHEY and CDR2 is SVGAGI in the germline V gene. V was pared by 5 bases and J by 4 bases, with 12 bases between. The CDR3 extends over 14 amino acids. The CDR3 nucleotides are TGTGCCAGCAGTCACGACAGCATTAATCAGCCCCAGCATTTT. Translation: CASSHDSINQPQHF.

This clone has only one observation. This chain joins TRBV5-1 and TRBJ1-1; 9 bases align to TRBD1. The V gene end was trimmed by 2 bases and the J gene end by 2 bases; junction bases not matched to a gene: 10. Germline V lookup: CDR1 SGHRS, CDR2 YFSETQ. This CDR3 has 17 residues. The chain's CDR3 is CASSLDGTGLDNTEAFF. The CDR3 coding sequence is TGCGCCAGCAGCTTAGACGGGACAGGGCTTGATAACACTGAAGCTTTCTTT.

This clone came up once. V usage is TRBV20-1 and J usage is TRBJ2-3; 12 nucleotides agree with TRBD2. V was clipped by 3 bases and J by 4 bases; unmatched bases: 8. This CDR3 contains 16 residues. The germline V gene encodes CDR1 DFQATT and CDR2 SNEGSKA (reference sequence). DNA of the CDR3: TGCAGTGCTAGTAACCTAGCGGGAGGGCCCGCAGATACGCAGTATTTT. It translates to CSASNLAGGPADTQYF.

The rearrangement links TRBV3-1 (or the pseudogene TRBV3-2) to TRBJ2-3; 8 bases match TRBD2. V lost 2 bases, J lost 14 bases, and 9 bases stayed unmatched. Germline CDR1 and CDR2: LGHDT and YNNKEL (reference sequence). This CDR3 region has 13 residues. The CDR3 loop reads CASSQSSGLGGYF. Written as DNA, the CDR3 is TGTGCCAGCAGCCAATCTAGCGGGCTGGGGGGGTATTTT.

The chain carries TRBV7-2 and TRBJ1-5, with D unclear. CDR3 size: 14 residues. Trimming pared 1 base from V and 3 bases from J, leaving 7 bases between. CDR1 is SGHTA, CDR2 FQGNSA, per germline. The CDR3 bases are TGTGCCAGCAGCTTAGGATACACCAATCAGCCCCAGCATTTT. Its translation is CASSLGYTNQPQHF.

The J gene is TRBJ1-5, the V gene TRBV12-3 or TRBV12-4; D gene uncertain. Trimming took off 1 base at V and 9 bases at J, with 7 bases between the two ends. The CDR3 totals 12 residues. The CDR3 DNA sequence: TGTGCCAGCAGTTTAGGCTATTTGCCCCAGCATTTT. Translation: CASSLGYLPQHF.

The genes are TRBV13 and TRBJ2-1; 11 positions match TRBD2. Germline V gene sequence: CDR1 PRHDT, CDR2 FYEKMQ (reference sequence). The CDR3 runs 15 residues. The V gene end was trimmed by 5 bases and the J gene end by 8 bases; junction bases not matched to a gene: 8. CDR3: CASSPTSGGGYEQFF. The CDR3 DNA is TGTGCCAGCAGCCCCACTAGCGGGGGCGGGTATGAGCAGTTCTTC.

The V call is TRBV30, the J call TRBJ2-3; D might be TRBD2 (5 bases). The germline V and J ends were trimmed by 8 bases and 4 bases, with 10 bases remaining between them. The germline V gene has CDR1 GTSNPN and CDR2 SVGIG (reference sequence). The length of the CDR3 is 11 residues. CDR3 nucleotides: TGTGCCGGCCGACTACCAGATACGCAGTATTTT. It codes for CAGRLPDTQYF.

This chain joins TRBV5-1 and TRBJ2-7; maybe TRBD1 (6 bases). Deletions cut 4 bases from V and 5 bases from J, with 16 bases between. The germline V gene encodes CDR1 SGHRS and CDR2 YFSETQ. CDR3 length equals 14 residues. The CDR3, as DNA: TGCGCCAGCAGCGCAACGACAGGATCCAACGAGCAGTACTTC. Protein sequence: CASSATTGSNEQYF.

This chain connects TRBV9 to TRBJ2-7; D gene uncertain. The germline V and J ends were trimmed by 3 bases and 6 bases, with 10 bases remaining between them. This CDR3 spans 12 amino acids. The germline V gene encodes CDR1 SGDLS and CDR2 YYNGEE. In DNA, the CDR3 is TGTGCCAGCAGCGGGGCCCTTGGCGAGCAGTACTTC. Its translation is CASSGALGEQYF.